A selection of T cell receptor beta chains follows, all from one sample in a study of blood T cell repertoires in COVID-19. The data were produced by immunoSEQ multiplex PCR, yet TCRdb's version contains in-frame clones alone and is incomplete. The sample yields about 170,000 clones, around nine tenths seen once. Sequenced sample: peripheral blood. Receptor source: a man between 65 and 80 years old with acute or convalescent COVID-19. CDR3s include the opening cysteine and the closing phenylalanine or tryptophan. D genes are given only for firm matches. Some rows have no size entry. The others give once, few or many, or a class for an expanded clone.

TRBJ2-5,-,TRBD2,TRBV18,TGTGCCAGCTCACCAAGAGGGCTAGCGGGTTCTCTCGAGGAGACCCAGTACTTC,CASSPRGLAGSLEETQYF
TRBJ1-1,-,-,TRBV19,TGTGCCAGTACCGACCCGGGTCGGAACACTGAAGCTTTCTTT,CASTDPGRNTEAFF
TRBJ2-1,-,-,TRBV21-1,TGTGCCAGCATCAACGACAGGGACATAATGGGGAATGAGCAGTTCTTC,CASINDRDIMGNEQFF
TRBJ1-2,-,TRBD1,TRBV5-6,TGTGCCAGCAGCTTGGGAATACAGGGGTATGGCTACACCTTC,CASSLGIQGYGYTF
TRBJ2-3,-,-,TRBV30,TGTGCCTGGAGTGTAGGTAGGGGAGATACGCAGTATTTT,CAWSVGRGDTQYF
TRBJ2-2,-,TRBD1,TRBV11-2,TGTGCCAGCAGCTGGGGAGGACAGGGACGGGGCGGGGAGCTGTTTTTT,CASSWGGQGRGGELFF
TRBJ1-2,-,-,TRBV15,TGTGCCATCGGACAGATCTCTAACTATGGCTACACCTTC,CAIGQISNYGYTF
TRBJ2-3,-,-,TRBV28,TGTGCCAGCAGGACCCCCGGGGCAGATACGCAGTATTTT,CASRTPGADTQYF
TRBJ2-1,-,TRBD2,TRBV5-4,TGTGCCAGCAGCACGGGACTAGCGAGGAGCTCCTACAATGAGCAGTTCTTC,CASSTGLARSSYNEQFF
TRBJ1-6,-,TRBD1,TRBV5-4,TGTGCCAGCAGCGACAGGGGGCAGGGGTCACCCCTCCACTTT,CASSDRGQGSPLHF
TRBJ2-3,few,-,TRBV5-1,TGCGCCAGCAGCTTAGCGCGGACTAGCACAGATACGCAGTATTTT,CASSLARTSTDTQYF
TRBJ2-3,-,TRBD2,TRBV5-6,TGTGCCAGCAGCAATAGCGGGGCTAGCACAGATACGCAGTATTTT,CASSNSGASTDTQYF
TRBJ1-1,-,TRBD1,TRBV25-1,TGTGCCAGCAAAGGGGGCTGGGAGACTGAAGCTTTCTTT,CASKGGWETEAFF
TRBJ2-3,-,-,TRBV11-2,TGTGCCAGCAGCCCCGTCCGTGTGAGGACAGATACGCAGTATTTT,CASSPVRVRTDTQYF
TRBJ1-6,-,-,TRBV7-2,TGTGCCAGCAGCCCTCAATGGGTCCCGGGGGCCTATAATTCACCCCTCCACTTT,CASSPQWVPGAYNSPLHF
TRBJ2-3,-,TRBD1,TRBV7-3,TGTGCCAGCCGGGACAGGGGAGATACGCAGTATTTT,CASRDRGDTQYF
TRBJ1-4,-,-,TRBV5-1,TGCGCCAGCAGCTTGGGACCCCGGAGGACTAATGAAAAACTGTTTTTT,CASSLGPRRTNEKLFF
TRBJ1-4,-,-,TRBV6-1,TGTGCCAGCAGTGAAGTTCGGGGAGAAAAACTGTTTTTT,CASSEVRGEKLFF
TRBJ1-4,-,TRBD1,TRBV15,TGTGCCACCAGCAGTGGGACAGGGAATGAAAAACTGTTTTTT,CATSSGTGNEKLFF
TRBJ1-4,-,TRBD1,TRBV25-1,TGTGCCAGCAGTGAGATGACAGGGTTTGAAAAACTGTTTTTT,CASSEMTGFEKLFF
TRBJ2-1,few,-,TRBV7-2,TGTGCCAGCAGCACAGCGGCCAGGTACAATGAGCAGTTCTTC,CASSTAARYNEQFF
TRBJ2-7,once,TRBD2,TRBV3-1/TRBV3-2,TGTGCCAGCAGCCAAGCGAACGGGACTAGCGGGGGGCGTGAGCAGTACTTC,CASSQANGTSGGREQYF
TRBJ2-1,once,TRBD1,TRBV24-1,TGTGCCACCGGGACAGTTGGTGAGGATGAGCAGTTCTTC,CATGTVGEDEQFF
TRBJ1-1,-,-,TRBV11-2,TGTGCCAGCAGCTTAGGACCGGAGACTGAAGCTTTCTTT,CASSLGPETEAFF
TRBJ2-1,-,TRBD2,TRBV27,TGTGCCAGCAGTTCTAGCGGGAGGGCCCTCTGGGAGCAGTTCTTC,CASSSSGRALWEQFF
TRBJ1-2,-,TRBD1,TRBV9,TGTGCCAGCTCTCTCGTAGGGACAGGCGGCTATGGCTACACCTTC,CASSLVGTGGYGYTF
TRBJ1-1,-,TRBD1,TRBV18,TGTGCCAGCTCACCTCAGACAGGGGGCTACACTGAAGCTTTCTTT,CASSPQTGGYTEAFF
TRBJ2-3,-,-,TRBV29-1,TGCAGCAAACAGGAATCTCCCACAGATACGCAGTATTTT,CSKQESPTDTQYF
TRBJ1-2,once,-,TRBV9,TGTGCCAGCAGCGTAGTTAGCACCAATAACTATGGCTACACCTTC,CASSVVSTNNYGYTF
TRBJ2-7,-,-,TRBV4-1,TGCGCCAGCAGCCAAATGCATACAGGGACCTACGAGCAGTACTTC,CASSQMHTGTYEQYF
TRBJ2-7,-,TRBD1,TRBV19,TGTGCCAGTAGTATTCAGGGGGCCCACTACGAGCAGTACTTC,CASSIQGAHYEQYF
TRBJ2-3,-,-,TRBV3-1/TRBV3-2,TGTGCCAGCAGCCAAATGACTAGTACAGATACGCAGTATTTT,CASSQMTSTDTQYF
TRBJ1-1,-,TRBD1,TRBV5-1,TGCGCCAGCAGCCGGATTGGCAGGGGGAGTACTGAAGCTTTCTTT,CASSRIGRGSTEAFF
TRBJ1-2,-,-,TRBV6-1,TGTGCCAGCAGTGAGGGGGGGGCTAACTATGGCTACACCTTC,CASSEGGANYGYTF
TRBJ1-1,-,TRBD1,TRBV5-4,TGTGCCAGCAGCCTGGGGACAGGGAGCGGGGGGACTGAAGCTTTCTTT,CASSLGTGSGGTEAFF
TRBJ2-7,-,TRBD1,TRBV9,TGTGCCAGCAGCCCACGGACAGGGATCTACGAGCAGTACTTC,CASSPRTGIYEQYF
TRBJ1-5,once,-,TRBV19,TGTGCCAGTAGTTCCAGGGGTTCCACGGCTAGACATCAGCCCCAGCATTTT,CASSSRGSTARHQPQHF
TRBJ2-7,-,TRBD2,TRBV10-3,TGTGCCATCAGTGAGATATCGGGAGGCAACGAGCAGTACTTC,CAISEISGGNEQYF
TRBJ1-2,-,TRBD1,TRBV5-5,TGTGCCAGCAGCTTATCATCCGGGACAGGGCCCTATGGCTACACCTTC,CASSLSSGTGPYGYTF
TRBJ1-5,-,TRBD1,TRBV19,TGTGCCAGTAGTCCCCCCTCGCCAGACAGGGTAGGGCAGCCCCAGCATTTT,CASSPPSPDRVGQPQHF
TRBJ1-5,-,-,TRBV18,TGTGCCAGCTCACCAGCTGGCAGGGATCAGCCCCAGCATTTT,CASSPAGRDQPQHF
TRBJ2-5,-,TRBD2,TRBV9,TGTGCCAGCAGCGCGAGGGGCGGGGGGCCCCAAGAGACCCAGTACTTC,CASSARGGGPQETQYF
TRBJ2-7,-,TRBD1,TRBV5-5,TGTGCCAGCAGCTTCGGACAGGGTGCGATAGAGCAGTACTTC,CASSFGQGAIEQYF
TRBJ2-7,-,TRBD1,TRBV6-6,TGTGCCAGCAGTCAGGCGGCTGTTTCAGGGGGTTTTGTCTACGAGCAGTACTTC,CASSQAAVSGGFVYEQYF
TRBJ2-7,-,-,TRBV6-5,TGTGCCAGCAGCCGGACAGTCCGTCCCTACGAGCAGTACTTC,CASSRTVRPYEQYF
TRBJ2-1,-,TRBD1,TRBV28,TGTGCCAGCACCTTCTTAGGACAGGGACTCTACAATGAGCAGTTCTTC,CASTFLGQGLYNEQFF
TRBJ2-6,-,-,TRBV4-3,TGCGCCAGCAGCCGCAGGCGCCTTACAGGGTTGTCTGGGGCCAACGTCCTGACTTTC,CASSRRRLTGLSGANVLTF